The source of this TCR beta chain is a study of CD8+CD57+ T cells in acquired aplastic anemia. This clonotype was seen ten or more times. Germline V lookup: CDR1 SNHLY, CDR2 FYNNEI. V was pared by 4 bases and J by 7 bases, with 10 bases between. The CDR3 runs to 12 residues. Profiles of TCR beta VDJ and CDR3 were generated from a genomic DNA template. TCRdb ran MiXCR on the reads and lists one entry per CDR3 protein. The data contain under 200,000 distinct CDR3 sequences, less than 60% of them singletons. Those patients picked for sequencing had displayed CD8+CD57+ cell expansion on flow cytometry. The chain recombines TRBV2 with TRBJ1-1; D call uncertain. The clonotype comes from a human donor with aplastic anemia. What was sequenced was sorted CD4+, CD8+, or CD8+CD57+ T cells (not recorded which) from PBMCs. CDR3 protein: CASSVDGVEAFF. In DNA, the CDR3 is TGTGCCAGCAGTGTGGACGGCGTTGAAGCTTTCTTT.